This TCR beta chain was found in a study of sequential checkpoint blockade in melanoma. Using immunoSEQ multiplex PCR, the repertoire was profiled, and TCRdb retains in-frame clones only, with some absent. This sample has 30,000 to 40,000 clones, with 70% to 90% found just once. Treatment noted: randomized to nivolumab then ipilimumab (arm A) or the reverse (arm B). Sorted cells were live CD3+CD8+, lacking CD19 and CD56, from PBMCs. This CDR3 has 14 residues. With 5 bases removed from V and 2 bases from J, the gap between germline ends came to 13 bases. Germline V gene data show CDR1 as MNHEY and CDR2 as SMNVEV (reference sequence).

The V call is TRBV27, the J call TRBJ2-7, with D possibly being TRBD1 (5 bases). This material consisted of CD8+ T cells sorted from blood (inferred from file names), taken from a patient given nivolumab and ipilimumab in sequence. This TCR was recovered from a human donor with melanoma. The CDR3 protein is CASSLWAGPYEQYF. The CDR3 coding sequence is TGTGCCAGCAGTCTTTGGGCAGGGCCCTACGAGCAGTACTTC.